This T cell receptor (beta chain) is from a study of vaccination and CD4 T cells after COVID-19. Study at large: Overlapping SARS-CoV-2, HCoV-NL63, HCoV-OC43 and HCoV-229E spike peptides stimulated the cells.

Germline V gives CDR1 SGHVS, CDR2 FQNEAQ. The CDR3 loop spans 19 amino acids. Deletions cut 5 bases from V and 5 bases from J, with 28 bases between. This clonotype occurred a few times. Its specificity is not known. Cultured CD4+ T cells had their DNA profiled by the Oncomine TCR Beta short-read assay. TCRdb redid the calling of the PCR reads with MiXCR, one entry per CDR3 protein. The data show 25,000 to 30,000 distinct CDR3 sequences, under 40% seen once. Documented time point: late sampling 161 to 241 days after vaccination in three convalescent patients. Treatment defined: approximately 10-day PBMC culture with coronavirus spike peptide pools or control peptides (ViraFEST assay).

This TCR came from a human donor who had recovered from COVID-19. This sample comprised CD4+ T cells from blood, cultured in vitro, obtained about 7 months after SARS-CoV-2 vaccination. The chain employs TRBV7-8 and TRBJ1-5; D is perhaps TRBD1 (5 bases). The CDR3: CASSRRTRTRAQGDQPQHF. CDR3 sequence (DNA): TGTGCCAGCAGCAGAAGGACCCGAACCCGGGCTCAGGGCGATCAGCCCCAGCATTTT.